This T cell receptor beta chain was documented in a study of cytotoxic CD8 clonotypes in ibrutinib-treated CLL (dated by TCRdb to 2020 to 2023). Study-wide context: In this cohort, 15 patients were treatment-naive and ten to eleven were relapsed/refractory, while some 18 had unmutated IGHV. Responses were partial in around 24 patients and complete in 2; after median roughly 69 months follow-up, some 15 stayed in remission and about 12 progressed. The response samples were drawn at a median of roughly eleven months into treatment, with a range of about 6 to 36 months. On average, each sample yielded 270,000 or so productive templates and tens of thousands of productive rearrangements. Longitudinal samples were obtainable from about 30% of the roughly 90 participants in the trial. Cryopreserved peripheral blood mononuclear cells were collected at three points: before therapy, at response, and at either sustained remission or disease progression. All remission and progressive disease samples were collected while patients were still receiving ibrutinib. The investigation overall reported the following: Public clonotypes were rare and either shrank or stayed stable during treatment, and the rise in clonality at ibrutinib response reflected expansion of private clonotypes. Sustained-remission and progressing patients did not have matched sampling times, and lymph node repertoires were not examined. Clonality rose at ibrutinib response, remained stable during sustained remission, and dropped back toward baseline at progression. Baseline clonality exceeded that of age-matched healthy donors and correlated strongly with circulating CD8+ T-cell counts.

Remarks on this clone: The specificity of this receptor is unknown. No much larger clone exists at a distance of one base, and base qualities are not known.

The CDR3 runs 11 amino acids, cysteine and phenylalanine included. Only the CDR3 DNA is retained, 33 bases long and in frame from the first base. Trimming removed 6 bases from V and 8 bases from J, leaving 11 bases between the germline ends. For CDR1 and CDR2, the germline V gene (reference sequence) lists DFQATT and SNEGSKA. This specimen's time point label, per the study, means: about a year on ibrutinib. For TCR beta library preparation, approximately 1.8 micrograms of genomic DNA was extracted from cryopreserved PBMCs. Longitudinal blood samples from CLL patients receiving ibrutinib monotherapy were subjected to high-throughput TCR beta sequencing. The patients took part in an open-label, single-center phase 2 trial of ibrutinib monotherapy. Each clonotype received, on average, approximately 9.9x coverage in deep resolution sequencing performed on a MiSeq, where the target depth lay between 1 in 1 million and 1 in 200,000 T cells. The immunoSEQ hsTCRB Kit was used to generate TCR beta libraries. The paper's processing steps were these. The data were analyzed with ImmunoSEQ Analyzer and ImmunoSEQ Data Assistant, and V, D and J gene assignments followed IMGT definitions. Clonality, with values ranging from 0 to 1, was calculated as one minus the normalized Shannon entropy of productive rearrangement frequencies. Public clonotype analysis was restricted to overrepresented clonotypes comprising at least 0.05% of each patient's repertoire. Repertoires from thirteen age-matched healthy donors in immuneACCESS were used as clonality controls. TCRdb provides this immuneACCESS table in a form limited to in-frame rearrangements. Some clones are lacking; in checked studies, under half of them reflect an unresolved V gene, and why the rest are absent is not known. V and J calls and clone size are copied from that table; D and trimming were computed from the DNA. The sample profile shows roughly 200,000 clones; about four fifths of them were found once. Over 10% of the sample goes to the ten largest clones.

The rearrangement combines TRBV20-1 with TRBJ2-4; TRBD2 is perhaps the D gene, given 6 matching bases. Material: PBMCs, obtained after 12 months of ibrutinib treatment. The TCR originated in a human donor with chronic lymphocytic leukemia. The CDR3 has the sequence CSAPWEDIQYF. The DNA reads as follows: TGCAGTGCCCCTTGGGAGGACATTCAGTACTTC.